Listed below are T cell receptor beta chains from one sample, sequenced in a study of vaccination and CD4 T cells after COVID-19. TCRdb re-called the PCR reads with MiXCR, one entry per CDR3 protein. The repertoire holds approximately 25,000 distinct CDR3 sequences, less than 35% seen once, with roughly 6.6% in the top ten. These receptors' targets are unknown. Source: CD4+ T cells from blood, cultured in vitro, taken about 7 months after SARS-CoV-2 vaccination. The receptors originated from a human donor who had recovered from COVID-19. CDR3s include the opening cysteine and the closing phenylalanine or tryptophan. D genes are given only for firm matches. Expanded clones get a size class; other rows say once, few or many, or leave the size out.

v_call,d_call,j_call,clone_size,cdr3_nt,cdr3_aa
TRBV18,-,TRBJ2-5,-,TGTGCCAGCTCACCACCGTCCTACAGTGTCCAAGAGACCCAGTACTTC,CASSPPSYSVQETQYF
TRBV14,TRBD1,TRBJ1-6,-,TGTGCCAGCAGCTCACTAACAGGGGGCAATTCACCCCTCCACTTT,CASSSLTGGNSPLHF
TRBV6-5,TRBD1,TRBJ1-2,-,TGTGCCAGCAGTTACTCCTTGACAGGGCTCTATGGCTACACCTTC,CASSYSLTGLYGYTF
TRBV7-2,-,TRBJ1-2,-,TGTGCCAGCAGGGAAAGTCCCCAGGCCGATGGCTACACCTTC,CASRESPQADGYTF
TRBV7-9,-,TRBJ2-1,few,TGTGCCAGCAGCTTAGGTTGGCAGCCTTACAATGAGCAGTTCTTC,CASSLGWQPYNEQFF
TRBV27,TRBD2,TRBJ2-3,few,TGTGCCAGCAGTCCGCGGACTAGCGGGAGGGCCAATAGCACAGATACGCAGTATTTT,CASSPRTSGRANSTDTQYF
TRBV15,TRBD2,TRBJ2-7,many,TGTGCCACCAGCAGGAGGACTAGCGGGAGCTCCAGGGACCAGTACTTC,CATSRRTSGSSRDQYF
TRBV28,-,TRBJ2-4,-,TGTGCCAGCAGTTTATCCTCGGCCCAAAACATTCAGTACTTC,CASSLSSAQNIQYF
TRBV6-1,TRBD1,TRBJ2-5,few,TGTGCCAGCAGTGATTGGGGACAGGCACACCAAGAGACCCAGTACTTC,CASSDWGQAHQETQYF
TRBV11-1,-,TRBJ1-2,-,TGTGCCAGCAGCGCCGGGTCAGGGTATGGCTACACCTTC,CASSAGSGYGYTF